Described below is a single TCR beta chain sequence and its context. Its antigen is unknown. TCRdb ran MiXCR on the 5' RACE reads and lists one entry per CDR3 protein. There are about 250,000 distinct CDR3 sequences in the sample; 15% occur only once, and 2% to 2.5% lies in the top ten. These data are taken from a study of T-cell memory formation after mild COVID-19. Study-wide background: Clusters of TCRs were largely donor specific.

Regarding the study as a whole: The appearance of some responding clones in pre-infection memory suggested that cross-reactive memory joined. Later expanders leaned CD4+, whereas clones that contracted between day 15 and 85 were balanced CD4/CD8.

The CDR3 is made up of 12 amino acids. Trimming removed 8 bases at V and 2 bases at J, with 9 bases between. Germline CDR1 and CDR2: KGHSH and LQKENI. The V call is TRBV18, the J call TRBJ2-5; the D is unclear. The clonotype was recovered from an adult woman who had mild COVID-19 (a few samples of this study predate the infection). Cell type and time point are not known. The sample was PBMCs or a T cell subset sorted from them (not recorded which). The DNA for the CDR3 is TGTGCCAGCCGAGAGCAGCAAGAGACCCAGTACTTC. It encodes CASREQQETQYF.